The clone carrying this TCR beta chain showed up just a few times. The antigen is undetermined. The CDR3 loop spans 14 amino acids. Germline V lookup: CDR1 LGHNA, CDR2 YNFKEQ. V was trimmed by 3 bases and J by 5 bases, leaving 13 bases between them. The sample is drawn from a study of T cells in Graves' hyperthyroidism and ophthalmopathy. About the study: Peripheral blood specimens were obtained at initial diagnosis, prior to any treatment. Study conclusions and caveats: Also found in blood were most expanded thyroid clonotypes above 0.001. The model foresaw ophthalmopathy a median about 6.1 months prior to onset.

There were TCR beta CDR3 regions amplified from RNA transcripts. Using the HTBI primer set, a first-round RT-PCR was run on the TCR CDR3. Using its own MiXCR run on the multiplex PCR reads, TCRdb lists one record per CDR3 protein. The sample shows approximately 300,000 distinct CDR3 sequences, 15% to 20% of them seen only once. Input material: blood. The rearrangement joins TRBV4-2 to TRBJ1-2; a possible D gene is TRBD1 (5 bases). The clonotype was recovered from a woman in her sixties or seventies with Graves' ophthalmopathy. Here the CDR3 DNA reads TGTGCCAGCAGCCAGACAGATACAGATTATGGCTACACCTTC. The encoded protein is CASSQTDTDYGYTF.